This T cell receptor (beta chain) was recovered during a study of cytomegalovirus exposure and HLA in healthy donors. Overall study findings and caveats: According to a later analysis, donors in an Asian-associated ancestry cluster reportedly had fewer N-insertions than the approximately 730-donor mean.

Points on this clone: Its antigen is undetermined.

Amplification used 60 Vbeta primers and 13 Jbeta primers. Libraries were prepared by immunoSEQ multiplex PCR; TCRdb keeps only in-frame clonotypes and omits some of them. The table has about 130,000 clones, over 70% seen once. The CDR3 is made up of 13 amino acids. The V segment lost 4 bases and the J segment 1 base; nucleotides outside the gene matches: 3. Germline assignment: CDR1 SQVTM and CDR2 ANQGSEA. The sample comprised PBMCs. This chain uses TRBV29-1 with TRBJ1-1; 7 bases agree with TRBD1. The receptor was isolated from a woman aged 18-29 years in good health and CMV-seronegative. Written as DNA, the CDR3 is TGCAGCGTTGCGGGACAGAGGAACACTGAAGCTTTCTTT. This codes for CSVAGQRNTEAFF. Supplemented by reference TRBV29-1 and TRBJ1-1, the full variable domain reads SAVISQKPSRDICQRGTSLTIQCQVDSQVTMMFWYRQQPGQSLTLIATANQGSEATYESGFVIDKFPISRPNLTFSTLTVSNMSPEDSSIYLCSVAGQRNTEAFFGQGTRLTVV.